Listed below are T cell receptor beta chains from one sample, sequenced in a study of cytomegalovirus exposure and HLA in healthy donors. Method: immunoSEQ multiplex PCR; TCRdb's copy keeps in-frame clones and lacks some. There are approximately 120,000 clones in the sample; approximately 80% occur only once, and roughly 3.5% lies in the top ten. Sequencing was carried out using PBMCs. The origin of the receptors is a man aged 35-49 years in good health and CMV-seronegative. The CDR3 runs from the conserved cysteine through the conserved F or W. D genes are given only for firm matches. Clone size is given for some rows only: seen once, a few or many times, or a class if the clone is expanded.

clone size,D gene,J gene,V gene,CDR3 DNA,CDR3 protein
-,TRBD1,TRBJ1-3,TRBV9,TGTGCCAGCAGCCTCGGCAGGGGGAGAGCTCTGGAAACTGGAAACACCATATATTTT,CASSLGRGRALETGNTIYF
-,TRBD1,TRBJ2-7,TRBV13,TGTGCCAGCAGCTTAGGGCTCTCCCGGGACAGTACCAACGAGCAGTACTTC,CASSLGLSRDSTNEQYF
-,-,TRBJ1-1,TRBV18,TGTGCCAGCTCACCAGAGGGGGACACTGAAGCTTTCTTT,CASSPEGDTEAFF
-,TRBD1,TRBJ2-5,TRBV7-2,TGTGCCAGCAGCTCGAGGACAGGTAGATCGATAGAGACCCAGTACTTC,CASSSRTGRSIETQYF
-,-,TRBJ2-5,TRBV18,TGTGCCAGCTCACCTCAGCAAGAGACCCAGTACTTC,CASSPQQETQYF
-,-,TRBJ2-3,TRBV2,TGTGCCAGCAGTGAAGGGCTGGGCAGTAGCACAGATACGCAGTATTTT,CASSEGLGSSTDTQYF
-,TRBD1,TRBJ2-7,TRBV27,TGTGCCAGCAGTTTAACGGGACAGGACAACTACGAGCAGTACTTC,CASSLTGQDNYEQYF
-,TRBD1,TRBJ2-1,TRBV9,TGTGCCAGCAGCATCAGGGGGAACTCCTACAATGAGCAGTTCTTC,CASSIRGNSYNEQFF
-,TRBD2,TRBJ2-7,TRBV29-1,TGCAGCGGGACTAGTACCTCGGGGGAGCAGTACTTC,CSGTSTSGEQYF
-,TRBD2,TRBJ2-1,TRBV9,TGTGCCAGCAGCGGGGCGACTAGCGGCTACAATGAGCAGTTCTTC,CASSGATSGYNEQFF
-,-,TRBJ1-1,TRBV29-1,TGCAGCGTTGAAAAGGGGGGGACTGAAGCTTTCTTT,CSVEKGGTEAFF
-,-,TRBJ1-3,TRBV15,TGTGCCACCAGATCGAGCTCTGGAAACACCATATATTTT,CATRSSSGNTIYF
few,-,TRBJ1-3,TRBV11-2,TGTGCCAGCAGCTTAGGGTTGGGAGACACCATATATTTT,CASSLGLGDTIYF
-,TRBD1,TRBJ2-3,TRBV30,TGTGCCGGAGAGACAGGGCACACAGATACGCAGTATTTT,CAGETGHTDTQYF
-,-,TRBJ1-2,TRBV2,TGTGCCAGCAGGGAGGACAGTAACTATGGCTACACCTTC,CASREDSNYGYTF
-,TRBD1,TRBJ2-5,TRBV18,TGTGCCAGCTCCCAGACAGGGCTAGAGACCCAGTACTTC,CASSQTGLETQYF
once,TRBD1,TRBJ1-2,TRBV5-4,TGTGCCAGCAGCCCGCCGGGACAGCCTTTCGGGGGCTACACCTTC,CASSPPGQPFGGYTF
-,-,TRBJ1-1,TRBV18,TGTGCCAGCTCAGACAGGCCCACTGAAGCTTTCTTT,CASSDRPTEAFF
few,-,TRBJ2-5,TRBV5-6,TGTGCCAGCAGCTTGGGGGGCTCGATCAGCCGGGAGACCCAGTACTTC,CASSLGGSISRETQYF
once,TRBD2,TRBJ2-5,TRBV7-8,TGTGCCAGCAGCTTATTCGGGGGGTCCCAAGAGACCCAGTACTTC,CASSLFGGSQETQYF
-,-,TRBJ2-5,TRBV7-9,TGTTCCAGCAGCTCTATCTCCAAGACCCAGTACTTC,CSSSSISKTQYF
few,TRBD1,TRBJ1-2,TRBV4-3,TGCGCCAGCAGCCAAAGCAGGGGGAGTTTTGGCTACACCTTC,CASSQSRGSFGYTF
-,TRBD2,TRBJ2-7,TRBV4-2,TGTGCCAGCAGCCAAACCACCCTAGCGGGGGGGCCCTACGAGCAGTACTTC,CASSQTTLAGGPYEQYF
-,-,TRBJ2-1,TRBV11-1,TGTGCCAGCAGTCCGCGGGTTCGCTCCTACAATGAGCAGTTCTTC,CASSPRVRSYNEQFF
-,-,TRBJ2-3,TRBV9,TGTGCCAGCAGCGTAGCTTTCTCAGATACGCAGTATTTT,CASSVAFSDTQYF
few,-,TRBJ1-2,TRBV19,TGTGCCAGTAGTCCGACAGCCGTCTATGGCTACACCTTC,CASSPTAVYGYTF
few,-,TRBJ2-7,TRBV11-2,TGTGCCAGCAGCTTAATACGGAGCTCTCTTATTGAGCAGTACTTC,CASSLIRSSLIEQYF
-,-,TRBJ2-7,TRBV5-4,TGTGCCAGCAGCTTTTTACTCCGGGACAAGAGCTCCTACGAGCAGTACTTC,CASSFLLRDKSSYEQYF
-,-,TRBJ1-1,TRBV6-1,TGTGCCAGCACCCCCGGCAGGGGTACTGAAGCTTTCTTT,CASTPGRGTEAFF
-,TRBD1,TRBJ1-2,TRBV9,TGTGCCAGCAGCACTACAGGGGCGGGAGGCTACACCTTC,CASSTTGAGGYTF
-,-,TRBJ1-6,TRBV6-1,TGTGCCAGCAGTAGCTGGAGGTCGGGAAATTCACCCCTCCACTTT,CASSSWRSGNSPLHF